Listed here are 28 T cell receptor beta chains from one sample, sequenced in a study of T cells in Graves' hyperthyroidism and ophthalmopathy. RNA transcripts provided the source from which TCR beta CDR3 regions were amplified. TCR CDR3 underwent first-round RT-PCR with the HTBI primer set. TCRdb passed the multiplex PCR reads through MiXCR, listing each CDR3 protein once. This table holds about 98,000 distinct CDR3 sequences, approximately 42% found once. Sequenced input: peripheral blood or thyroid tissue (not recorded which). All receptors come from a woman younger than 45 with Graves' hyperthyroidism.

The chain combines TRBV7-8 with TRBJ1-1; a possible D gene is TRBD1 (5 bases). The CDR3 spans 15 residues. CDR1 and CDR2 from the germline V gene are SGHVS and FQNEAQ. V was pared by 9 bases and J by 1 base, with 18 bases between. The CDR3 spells CASSIGRTWNTEAFF. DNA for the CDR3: TGTGCCAGTAGTATAGGAAGGACATGGAACACTGAAGCTTTCTTT.

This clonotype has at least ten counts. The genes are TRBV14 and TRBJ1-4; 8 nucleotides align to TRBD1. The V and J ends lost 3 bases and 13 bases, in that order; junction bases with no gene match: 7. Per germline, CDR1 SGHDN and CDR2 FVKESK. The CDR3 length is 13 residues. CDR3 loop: CASSHRTQGGLFF. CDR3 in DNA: TGTGCCAGCAGCCACCGAACACAGGGGGGACTGTTTTTT.

DNA of the CDR3: TGTGCCAGCTCGAAGGACAGGGCACCTACAATCAACACCGGGGAGCTGTTTTTT. Residues: CASSKDRAPTINTGELFF. The chain joins TRBV27 to TRBJ2-2; 8 positions match TRBD1. This CDR3 spans 18 amino acids. Germline CDR1 and CDR2: MNHEY and SMNVEV (reference sequence). V gave up 8 bases and J gave up 2 bases; unmatched junction bases: 16.

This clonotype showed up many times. The CDR3 DNA sequence: TGTGCCAGCAGCCCTGGGTGGACTGAAGCTTTCTTT. Protein product: CASSPGWTEAFF. The rearrangement links TRBV25-1 to TRBJ1-1, with unresolved D. Trimming pared 6 bases from V and 5 bases from J, leaving 10 bases between. CDR1 and CDR2 from the germline V gene are MGHDK and SYGVNS. This CDR3 spans 12 amino acids. The variable domain in full, with the rest retrieved from reference TRBV25-1 and TRBJ1-1, is EADIYQTPRYLVIGTGKKITLECSQTMGHDKMYWYQQDPGMELHLIHYSYGVNSTEKGDLSSESTVSRIRTEHFPLTLESARPSHTSQYLCASSPGWTEAFFGQGTRLTVV.

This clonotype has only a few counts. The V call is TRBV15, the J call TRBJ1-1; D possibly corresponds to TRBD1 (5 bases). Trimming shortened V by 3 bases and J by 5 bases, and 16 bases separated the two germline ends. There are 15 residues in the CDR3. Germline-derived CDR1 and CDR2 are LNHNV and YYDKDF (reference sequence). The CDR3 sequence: CATSSPEWGRTEAFF. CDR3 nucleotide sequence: TGTGCCACCAGCAGCCCCGAATGGGGGAGGACTGAAGCTTTCTTT.

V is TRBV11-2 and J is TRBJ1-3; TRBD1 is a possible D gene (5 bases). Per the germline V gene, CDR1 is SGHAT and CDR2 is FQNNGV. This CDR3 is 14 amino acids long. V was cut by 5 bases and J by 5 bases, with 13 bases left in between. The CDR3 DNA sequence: TGTGCCAGCAGCCAGATATGGGACCGAAACACCATATATTTT. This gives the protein CASSQIWDRNTIYF.

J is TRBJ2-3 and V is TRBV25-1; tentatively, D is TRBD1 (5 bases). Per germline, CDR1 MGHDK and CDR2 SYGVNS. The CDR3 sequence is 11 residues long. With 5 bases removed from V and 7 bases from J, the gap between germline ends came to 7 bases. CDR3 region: CASSRGNTQYF. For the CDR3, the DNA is TGTGCCAGCAGTAGGGGAAATACGCAGTATTTT.

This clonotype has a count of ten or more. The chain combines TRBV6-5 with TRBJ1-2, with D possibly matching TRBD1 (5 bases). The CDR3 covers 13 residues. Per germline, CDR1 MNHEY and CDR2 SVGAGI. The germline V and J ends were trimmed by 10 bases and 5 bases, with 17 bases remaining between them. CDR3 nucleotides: TGTGCCACTTATACCCACAGGTCTTATGGCTACACCTTC. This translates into CATYTHRSYGYTF.

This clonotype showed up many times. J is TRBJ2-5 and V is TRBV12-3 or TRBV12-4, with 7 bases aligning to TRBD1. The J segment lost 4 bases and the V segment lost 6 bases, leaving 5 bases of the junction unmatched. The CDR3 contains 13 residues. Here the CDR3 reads CASSTRQGETQYF. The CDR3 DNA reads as TGTGCCAGCAGCACGAGACAGGGAGAGACCCAGTACTTC.

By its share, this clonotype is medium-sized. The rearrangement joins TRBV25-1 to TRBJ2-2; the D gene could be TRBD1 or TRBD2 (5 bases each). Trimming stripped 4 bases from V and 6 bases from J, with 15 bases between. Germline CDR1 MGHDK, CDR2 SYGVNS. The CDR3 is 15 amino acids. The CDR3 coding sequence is TGTGCCAGCAGTGCCGGGACCAAGCGAGCCGGGGAGCTGTTTTTT. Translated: CASSAGTKRAGELFF.

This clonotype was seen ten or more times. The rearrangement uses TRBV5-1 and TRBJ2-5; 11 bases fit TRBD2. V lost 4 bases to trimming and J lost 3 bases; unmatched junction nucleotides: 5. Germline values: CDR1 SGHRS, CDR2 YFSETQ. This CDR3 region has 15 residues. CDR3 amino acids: CASSRTGLAEETQYF. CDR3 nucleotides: TGCGCCAGCAGCAGGACGGGACTAGCGGAAGAGACCCAGTACTTC.

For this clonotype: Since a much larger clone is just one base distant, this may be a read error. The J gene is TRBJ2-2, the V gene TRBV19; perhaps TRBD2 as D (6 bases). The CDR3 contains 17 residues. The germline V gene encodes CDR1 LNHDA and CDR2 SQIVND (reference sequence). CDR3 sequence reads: CASRGTGAGSWTEELFF. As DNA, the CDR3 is TGTGCCAGTAGAGGGACCGGGGCGGGGTCCTGGACCGAGGAGCTGTTTTTT.

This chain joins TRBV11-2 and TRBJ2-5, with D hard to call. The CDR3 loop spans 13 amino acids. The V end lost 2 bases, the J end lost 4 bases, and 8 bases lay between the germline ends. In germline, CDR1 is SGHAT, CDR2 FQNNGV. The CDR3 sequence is CASSLIGPETQYF. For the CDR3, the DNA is TGTGCCAGCAGCTTAATAGGGCCAGAGACCCAGTACTTC.

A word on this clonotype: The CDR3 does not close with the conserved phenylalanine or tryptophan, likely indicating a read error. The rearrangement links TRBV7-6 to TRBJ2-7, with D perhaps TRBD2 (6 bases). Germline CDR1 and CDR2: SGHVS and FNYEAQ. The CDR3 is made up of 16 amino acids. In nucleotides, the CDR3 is TGTGCCAGCGGCTTTTTGGCGAGGGACTTAGGCTACGAGCAGTACCTC. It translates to CASGFLARDLGYEQYL.

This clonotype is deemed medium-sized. The CDR3 nucleotides read TGTGCCAGTGGACACCTTGAAGCTTTCTTT. This gives the protein CASGHLEAFF. J is TRBJ1-1 and V is TRBV19; possibly TRBD1 for D (5 bases). The CDR3 contains 10 residues. Germline CDR1 LNHDA, CDR2 SQIVND (reference sequence). Trimming pared 8 bases from V and 7 bases from J, leaving 8 bases between.

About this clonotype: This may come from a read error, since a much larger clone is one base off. This CDR3 is CASGVRLGMMHLGYTF. In DNA form, the CDR3 reads TGTGCCAGCGGTGTGCGTTTGGGGATGATGCACCTTGGCTACACCTTC. The chain is built from TRBV28 and TRBJ1-2; the D is unclear. Between the trimmed V and J ends, which lost 8 bases and 7 bases, there was a span of 26 bases. CDR3 length: 16 residues. Germline lookup yields CDR1 MDHEN and CDR2 SYDVKM.

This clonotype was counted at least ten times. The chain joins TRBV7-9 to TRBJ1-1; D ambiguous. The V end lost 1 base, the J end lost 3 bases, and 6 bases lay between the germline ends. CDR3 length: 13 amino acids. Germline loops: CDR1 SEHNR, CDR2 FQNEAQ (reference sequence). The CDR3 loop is CASSLEIDTEAFF. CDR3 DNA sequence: TGTGCCAGCAGCTTAGAGATCGACACTGAAGCTTTCTTT. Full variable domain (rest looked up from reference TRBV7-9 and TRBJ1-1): DTGVSQNPRHKITKRGQNVTFRCDPISEHNRLYWYRQTLGQGPEFLTYFQNEAQLEKSRLLSDRFSAERPKGSFSTLEIQRTEQGDSAMYLCASSLEIDTEAFFGQGTRLTVV.

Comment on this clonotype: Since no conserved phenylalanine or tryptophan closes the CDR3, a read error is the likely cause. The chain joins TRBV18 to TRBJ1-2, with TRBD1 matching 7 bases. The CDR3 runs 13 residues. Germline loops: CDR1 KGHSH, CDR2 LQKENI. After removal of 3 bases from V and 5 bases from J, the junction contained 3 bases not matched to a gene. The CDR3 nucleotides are TGTGCCAGCTCACCTGGGACAGCTTATGGCTACACCTCC. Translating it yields CASSPGTAYGYTS.

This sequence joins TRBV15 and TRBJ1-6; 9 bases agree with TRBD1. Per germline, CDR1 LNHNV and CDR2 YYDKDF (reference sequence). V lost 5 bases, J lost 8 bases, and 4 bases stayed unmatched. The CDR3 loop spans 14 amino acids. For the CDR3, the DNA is TGTGCCACCAGCCCCGGGACAGGGCATTCACCCCTCCACTTT. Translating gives CATSPGTGHSPLHF.

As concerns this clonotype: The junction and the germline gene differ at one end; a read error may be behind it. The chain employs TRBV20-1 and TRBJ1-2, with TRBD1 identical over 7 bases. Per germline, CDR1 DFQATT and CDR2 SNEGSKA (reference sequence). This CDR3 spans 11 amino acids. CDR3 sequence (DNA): TGCAGTGCTCCGGGACAGCCTGGCGACACCTTC. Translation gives CSAPGQPGDTF.

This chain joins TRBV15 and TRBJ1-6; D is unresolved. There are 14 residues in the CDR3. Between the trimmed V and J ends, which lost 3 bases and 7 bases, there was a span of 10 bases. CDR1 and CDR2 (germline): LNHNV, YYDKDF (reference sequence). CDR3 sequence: CATSSFQTNSPLHF. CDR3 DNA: TGTGCCACCAGCAGCTTCCAGACAAATTCACCCCTCCACTTT.

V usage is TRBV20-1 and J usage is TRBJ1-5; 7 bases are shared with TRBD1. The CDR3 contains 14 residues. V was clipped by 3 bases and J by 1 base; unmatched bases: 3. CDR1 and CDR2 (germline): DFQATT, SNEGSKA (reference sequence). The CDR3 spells CSASPGQSNQPQHF. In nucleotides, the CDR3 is TGCAGTGCTAGCCCGGGACAGAGCAATCAGCCCCAGCATTTT.

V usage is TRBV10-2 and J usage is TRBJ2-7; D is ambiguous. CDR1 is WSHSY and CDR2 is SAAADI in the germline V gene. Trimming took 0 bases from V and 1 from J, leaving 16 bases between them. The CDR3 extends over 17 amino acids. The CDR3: CASSESVAAHHSYEQYF. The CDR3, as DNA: TGCGCCAGCAGTGAGTCAGTCGCAGCCCACCATTCCTACGAGCAGTACTTC.

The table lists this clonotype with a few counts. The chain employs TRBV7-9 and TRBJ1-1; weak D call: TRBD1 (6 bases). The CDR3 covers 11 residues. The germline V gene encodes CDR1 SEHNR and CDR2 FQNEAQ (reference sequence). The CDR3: CVDPGDTEAFF. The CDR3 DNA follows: TGTGTGGACCCAGGGGACACTGAAGCTTTCTTT. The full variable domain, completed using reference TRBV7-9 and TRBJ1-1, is DTGVSQNPRHKITKRGQNVTFRCDPISEHNRLYWYRQTLGQGPEFLTYFQNEAQLEKSRLLSDRFSAERPKGSFSTLEIQRTEQGDSAMYLCVDPGDTEAFFGQGTRLTVV.

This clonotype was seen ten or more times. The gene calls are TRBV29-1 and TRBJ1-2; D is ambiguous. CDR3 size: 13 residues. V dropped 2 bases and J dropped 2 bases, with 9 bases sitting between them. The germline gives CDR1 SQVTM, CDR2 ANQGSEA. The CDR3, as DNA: TGCAGCGTTGAACTAGAGGGAAACTATGGCTACACCTTC. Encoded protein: CSVELEGNYGYTF. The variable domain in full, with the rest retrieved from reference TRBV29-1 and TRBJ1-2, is SAVISQKPSRDICQRGTSLTIQCQVDSQVTMMFWYRQQPGQSLTLIATANQGSEATYESGFVIDKFPISRPNLTFSTLTVSNMSPEDSSIYLCSVELEGNYGYTFGSGTRLTVV.

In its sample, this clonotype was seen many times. The CDR3 spells CATSSGWTSGQETQYF. CDR3 in DNA: TGTGCCACCAGCAGCGGATGGACTAGCGGGCAAGAGACCCAGTACTTC. This chain uses TRBV15 with TRBJ2-5; 11 nucleotides align to TRBD2. Germline V gives CDR1 LNHNV, CDR2 YYDKDF (reference sequence). V lost 3 bases, J lost 2 bases, and 5 bases stayed unmatched. CDR3 length: 16 residues.

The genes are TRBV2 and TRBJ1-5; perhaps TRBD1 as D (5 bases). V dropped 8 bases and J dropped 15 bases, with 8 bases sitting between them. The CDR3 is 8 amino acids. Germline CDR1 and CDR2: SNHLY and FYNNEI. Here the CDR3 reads CASGALHF. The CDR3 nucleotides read TGTGCCAGCGGGGCCCTGCATTTT.

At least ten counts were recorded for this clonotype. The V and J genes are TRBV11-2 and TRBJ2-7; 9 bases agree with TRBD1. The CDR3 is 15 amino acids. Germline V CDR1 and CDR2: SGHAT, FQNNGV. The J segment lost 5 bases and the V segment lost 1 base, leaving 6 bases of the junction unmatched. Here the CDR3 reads CASSLAGTGLDEQYF. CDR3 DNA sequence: TGTGCCAGCAGCTTAGCAGGGACAGGGTTGGACGAGCAGTACTTC.